The 31 T cell receptor beta chains below come from one sample, sequenced in a study of cytomegalovirus exposure and HLA in healthy donors. Researchers ran the PCR with 60 Vbeta and 13 Jbeta primers. Measured with immunoSEQ multiplex PCR; TCRdb has only the in-frame clones, and not every one. The table shows around 91,000 clones, with about nine tenths occurring only once. Sample: PBMCs. The receptors here all came from a man aged 25 to 40 in good health and CMV-seropositive.

This chain links TRBV5-4 with TRBJ1-4; 12 bases are shared with TRBD1. The CDR3 is 16 residues long. V was clipped by 4 bases and J by 8 bases; unmatched bases: 9. Germline V lookup: CDR1 SGHNT, CDR2 YYREEE (reference sequence). The CDR3 region is CASSVGTGGAGEKLFF. In DNA form, the CDR3 reads TGTGCCAGCAGCGTCGGGACAGGGGGCGCAGGGGAAAAACTGTTTTTT. The whole variable domain, remainder taken from reference TRBV5-4 and TRBJ1-4, is ETGVTQSPTHLIKTRGQQVTLRCSSQSGHNTVSWYQQALGQGPQFIFQYYREEENGRGNFPPRFSGLQFPNYSSELNVNALELDDSALYLCASSVGTGGAGEKLFFGSGTQLSVL.

This rearrangement joins TRBV6-1 to TRBJ2-7; 9 nucleotides agree with TRBD1. This CDR3 region has 17 residues. Germline V gene lookup returns CDR1 MNHNS and CDR2 SASEGT. Trimming cost V 3 bases and J 5 bases; bases outside gene matches: 14. This CDR3 reads CASSDLRETGGRDEQYF. CDR3 DNA sequence: TGTGCCAGCAGTGATCTTAGGGAAACAGGGGGCAGGGACGAGCAGTACTTC.

This clone has a single count. This chain joins TRBV6-4 and TRBJ2-2; D unclear. Deletions cut 6 bases from V and 1 base from J, with 6 bases between. The CDR3 loop spans 13 amino acids. CDR1 MRHNA and CDR2 SNTAGT come from the germline V gene. The CDR3 DNA reads TGTGCCAGCAGGGCACAGAACACCGGGGAGCTGTTTTTT. This gives the protein CASRAQNTGELFF.

The rearrangement links TRBV7-3 to TRBJ2-3; 9 bases are a match to TRBD2. CDR3 length: 16 amino acids. From germline, CDR1 is SGHTA and CDR2 FQGTGA. The trim removed 2 bases at V and 1 base at J, leaving 4 bases unmatched. The CDR3 DNA sequence: TGTGCCAGCAGCTTACAGCCTAGCGGGGGCACAGATACGCAGTATTTT. Protein: CASSLQPSGGTDTQYF.

The count of this clone is one. The CDR3 DNA reads TGTGCCAGCAGTTCTCGGCAGGGTGTCTACGAGCAGTACTTC. This encodes CASSSRQGVYEQYF. The rearrangement joins TRBV27 to TRBJ2-7; D may be TRBD1 (5 bases). V gave up 4 bases and J gave up 3 bases, with 13 bases separating them. This CDR3 spans 14 amino acids. CDR1 and CDR2 (germline): MNHEY, SMNVEV (reference sequence).

This chain uses TRBV5-6 with TRBJ2-7, with D unclear. The CDR3 runs 12 residues. Germline CDR1 reads SGHDT; CDR2 reads YYEEEE. Trimming took off 2 bases at V and 5 bases at J, with 8 bases between the two ends. Written as DNA, the CDR3 is TGTGCCAGCAGCTTTGGTCAGGACGAGCAGTACTTC. Translated, it gives CASSFGQDEQYF.

The rearrangement uses TRBV30 and TRBJ2-5, with 8 bases matching TRBD1. J lost 5 bases, V lost 5 bases, and 13 bases had no gene match. Germline V gene lookup returns CDR1 GTSNPN and CDR2 SVGIG (reference sequence). This CDR3 has 15 residues. CDR3 nucleotide sequence: TGTGCCTGGGTTCCACGGACAGGGAGTCAGGAGACCCAGTACTTC. Translated: CAWVPRTGSQETQYF.

This clone was seen once. This chain uses TRBV18 with TRBJ1-5; the D is unclear. Germline V gives CDR1 KGHSH, CDR2 LQKENI. V dropped 3 bases and J dropped 4 bases, with 7 bases sitting between them. This CDR3 region has 13 residues. In DNA form, the CDR3 reads TGTGCCAGCTCACCCGCGGCGAATCAGCCCCAGCATTTT. Amino acids: CASSPAANQPQHF.

This sequence joins TRBV19 and TRBJ2-1; 8 bases agree with TRBD2. Germline-derived CDR1 and CDR2 are LNHDA and SQIVND (reference sequence). This CDR3 spans 15 amino acids. J gave up 10 bases and V 5 bases, and 13 bases lay outside the gene matches. The CDR3 coding sequence is TGTGCCAGTAGTGACGGGACTAGGGTCCCCGGGGAGCAGTTCTTC. Amino acid sequence: CASSDGTRVPGEQFF.

This chain uses TRBV18 with TRBJ1-4; perhaps TRBD1 as D (5 bases). Germline CDR1 is KGHSH and CDR2 is LQKENI. The CDR3 spans 14 residues. Trimming removed 4 bases at V and 7 bases at J, with 13 bases between. The CDR3 sequence is CASSRSQGLEKLFF. In DNA, the CDR3 is TGTGCCAGCTCACGATCTCAGGGACTTGAAAAACTGTTTTTT.

The chain joins TRBV19 to TRBJ1-3; weak D call: TRBD1 (5 bases). CDR1 is LNHDA and CDR2 is SQIVND in the germline V gene (reference sequence). Trimming shortened V by 3 bases and J by 0 bases, and 9 bases separated the two germline ends. This CDR3 has 15 amino acids. The CDR3 is CASSMKGASGNTIYF. The CDR3 DNA reads as TGTGCCAGTAGTATGAAAGGGGCCTCTGGAAACACCATATATTTT. The full variable domain, in which reference TRBV19 and TRBJ1-3 provide the parts outside the CDR3, is DGGITQSPKYLFRKEGQNVTLSCEQNLNHDAMYWYRQDPGQGLRLIYYSQIVNDFQKGDIAEGYSVSREKKESFPLTVTSAQKNPTAFYLCASSMKGASGNTIYFGEGSWLTVV.

The gene calls are TRBV15 and TRBJ1-3, with a weak D call TRBD1 (5 bases). Germline CDR1 is LNHNV and CDR2 is YYDKDF (reference sequence). V was pared by 3 bases and J by 0 bases, with 12 bases between. The CDR3 runs 16 residues. The CDR3 spells CATSRRGSYSGNTIYF. DNA for the CDR3: TGTGCCACCAGCAGGCGGGGGTCATACTCTGGAAACACCATATATTTT. The full variable domain, its missing parts supplied by reference TRBV15 and TRBJ1-3, is DAMVIQNPRYQVTQFGKPVTLSCSQTLNHNVMYWYQQKSSQAPKLLFHYYDKDFNNEADTPDNFQSRRPNTSFCFLDIRSPGLGDTAMYLCATSRRGSYSGNTIYFGEGSWLTVV.

The chain combines TRBV6-1 with TRBJ1-4; 7 nucleotides line up with TRBD1. The CDR3 totals 15 residues. From germline, CDR1 is MNHNS and CDR2 SASEGT. V was clipped by 4 bases and J by 7 bases; unmatched bases: 9. CDR3 DNA: TGTGCCAGCAGTGGTCGACAGGGTAGAGGTGAAAAACTGTTTTTT. Its protein is CASSGRQGRGEKLFF.

In its sample, this clone was seen a few times. The rearrangement uses TRBV29-1 and TRBJ2-1; 10 nucleotides match TRBD2. J lost 7 bases, V lost 1 base, and 13 bases had no gene match. Germline lookup yields CDR1 SQVTM and CDR2 ANQGSEA. The CDR3 totals 17 residues. The CDR3: CSVEGGVSGRDWNEQFF. The CDR3 DNA is TGCAGCGTTGAAGGAGGGGTGAGCGGGAGGGATTGGAATGAGCAGTTCTTC.

In DNA, the CDR3 is TGTGCCAGCAGTTCCAGGACTAGAGGTACCGGGCAGTACTTC. The encoded protein is CASSSRTRGTGQYF. The chain carries TRBV28 and TRBJ2-7, with 7 bases aligning to TRBD2. Germline assignment: CDR1 MDHEN and CDR2 SYDVKM. CDR3 length: 14 residues. V shed 4 bases and J 9 bases; nucleotides not matched to a gene: 12. The full variable domain, with the rest looked up from reference TRBV28 and TRBJ2-7, is DVKVTQSSRYLVKRTGEKVFLECVQDMDHENMFWYRQDPGLGLRLIYFSYDVKMKEKGDIPEGYSVSREKKERFSLILESASTNQTSMYLCASSSRTRGTGQYFGPGTRLTVT.

The genes are TRBV11-2 and TRBJ2-1; possible D gene TRBD2, 5 bases. This CDR3 comprises 15 residues. Trimming pared 5 bases from V and 1 base from J, leaving 12 bases between. Germline V lookup: CDR1 SGHAT, CDR2 FQNNGV. DNA of the CDR3: TGTGCCAGCAGCCCGTTGAGGGCTTCCTACAATGAGCAGTTCTTC. Its protein product is CASSPLRASYNEQFF.

In DNA form, the CDR3 reads TGTGCCAGCAGCTTAGACAGGTCATTCGGAGACGAGCAGTACTTC. Translated, it gives CASSLDRSFGDEQYF. This chain links TRBV7-8 with TRBJ2-7; perhaps TRBD1 as D (5 bases). CDR3 length: 15 residues. With 1 base removed from V and 5 bases from J, the gap between germline ends came to 15 bases. The germline V gene has CDR1 SGHVS and CDR2 FQNEAQ. Combining the CDR3 with reference TRBV7-8 and TRBJ2-7 gives the whole variable domain GAGVSQSPRYKVAKRGQDVALRCDPISGHVSLFWYQQALGQGPEFLTYFQNEAQLDKSGLPSDRFFAERPEGSVSTLKIQRTQQEDSAVYLCASSLDRSFGDEQYFGPGTRLTVT.

This clone appeared once. This CDR3 reads CASSLVIGQQGGYTF. The CDR3 nucleotides read TGTGCCAGCAGTTTAGTTATAGGACAACAGGGAGGCTACACCTTC. This chain links TRBV28 with TRBJ1-2; perhaps TRBD1 as D (6 bases). CDR3 length equals 15 residues. Per the germline V gene, CDR1 is MDHEN and CDR2 is SYDVKM. V lost 2 bases, J lost 8 bases, and 18 bases lay in between.

The chain carries TRBV11-2 and TRBJ2-3, with 15 bases lining up with TRBD2. The CDR3 runs to 18 residues. Germline V lookup: CDR1 SGHAT, CDR2 FQNNGV. The J segment lost 4 bases and the V segment lost 6 bases, leaving 11 bases of the junction unmatched. Written as DNA, the CDR3 is TGTGCCAGCAGGCCCATAGGACTAGCGGGAGGGCCCCCAGATACGCAGTATTTT. Encoded protein: CASRPIGLAGGPPDTQYF.

The V gene is TRBV27, the J gene TRBJ2-1; 8 bases match TRBD2. The length of the CDR3 is 15 residues. CDR1 and CDR2 (germline): MNHEY, SMNVEV (reference sequence). Trimming at V came to 4 bases and at J to 1 base, leaving 3 bases not matched to a gene. The CDR3 DNA reads as TGTGCCAGCAGTTCCAGCGGGAGTTCCTACAATGAGCAGTTCTTC. It is translated as CASSSSGSSYNEQFF.

This clone was seen a single time. The chain couples TRBV28 to TRBJ2-1; TRBD2 matches at 10 bases. The CDR3 runs 16 residues. The trim removed 3 bases at V and 8 bases at J, leaving 10 bases unmatched. Germline V gene data show CDR1 as MDHEN and CDR2 as SYDVKM. The CDR3 loop reads CASSFSPSGSGYEQFF. CDR3 sequence (DNA): TGTGCCAGCAGTTTCAGTCCTAGCGGGAGCGGGTATGAGCAGTTCTTC.

In the case of this clone: At one end the junction does not follow the germline gene, possibly because of a read error. V is TRBV7-7 and J is TRBJ2-1; TRBD2 agrees at 12 bases. CDR1 is SSHAT, CDR2 FNYEAQ, per germline (reference sequence). The CDR3 has 15 amino acids. Written as DNA, the CDR3 is TGTGCTAGCAGCCCACTAGCGGGAGGAGACTACGAGCAGTTCTTC. It codes for CASSPLAGGDYEQFF. The complete variable domain, with remaining parts taken from reference TRBV7-7 and TRBJ2-1, reads GAGVSQSPRYKVTKRGQDVTLRCDPISSHATLYWYQQALGQGPEFLTYFNYEAQPDKSGLPSDRFSAERPEGSISTLTIQRTEQRDSAMYRCASSPLAGGDYEQFFGPGTRLTVL.

V usage is TRBV28 and J usage is TRBJ2-7; no clear D. The V and J ends lost 4 bases and 1 base respectively, with 11 bases between them. The CDR3 is 14 residues long. Looked up from germline, CDR1 is MDHEN and CDR2 is SYDVKM. CDR3 loop: CASSSPYLSYEQYF. Here the CDR3 DNA reads TGTGCCAGCAGTTCCCCCTACCTTTCCTACGAGCAGTACTTC.

The chain is built from TRBV4-1 and TRBJ2-1; TRBD2 matches 13 bases. Germline lookup yields CDR1 MGHRA and CDR2 YSYEKL. The CDR3 spans 16 residues. The trim removed 3 bases at V and 4 bases at J, leaving 3 bases unmatched. The CDR3 nucleotides read TGCGCCAGCAGCCACCCGACTAGCGGGAGGTACAATGAGCAGTTCTTC. As protein: CASSHPTSGRYNEQFF.

The chain carries TRBV11-3 and TRBJ2-1, with 7 bases aligning to TRBD1. Germline V gene sequence: CDR1 SGHNT, CDR2 YENEEA. This CDR3 is 14 amino acids long. V shed 3 bases and J 6 bases; nucleotides not matched to a gene: 5. CDR3 sequence (DNA): TGTGCCAGCAGCTTCGGGACAGAGAGCAATGAGCAGTTCTTC. Residues: CASSFGTESNEQFF.

Comments on this clone: At one boundary the junction diverges from the germline segment, which might be a read error. This rearrangement joins TRBV7-3 to TRBJ2-2; 8 bases line up with TRBD2. The CDR3 consists of 17 residues. CDR1 is SGHTA and CDR2 is FQGTGA in the germline V gene. For the CDR3, the DNA is TGTGCCAGCAGCCTAACATTCGCGGGAGGGAACACCGGGGAGCTGTTTTTT. Encoded protein: CASSLTFAGGNTGELFF.

The J gene is TRBJ2-7, the V gene TRBV10-3; no clear D gene. Trimming cost V 11 bases and J 0 bases, with 14 bases left between them. Germline values: CDR1 ENHRY, CDR2 SYGVKD. The CDR3 contains 13 residues. The CDR3 here is CAVQGDTSYEQYF. As DNA, the CDR3 is TGTGCCGTACAAGGCGACACCTCCTACGAGCAGTACTTC.

The rearrangement links TRBV7-9 to TRBJ2-7, with a weak D call TRBD2 (6 bases). V was shortened by 5 bases and J by 2 bases, with 10 bases between the two germline ends. CDR3 length: 13 amino acids. Germline V gives CDR1 SEHNR, CDR2 FQNEAQ (reference sequence). In DNA, the CDR3 is TGTGCCAGCAGCCTTCCGGGAGCCTACGAGCAGTACTTC. This encodes CASSLPGAYEQYF.

This chain joins TRBV19 and TRBJ2-3; 7 bases align to TRBD1. Germline V gives CDR1 LNHDA, CDR2 SQIVND (reference sequence). The length of the CDR3 is 13 residues. The V segment lost 6 bases and the J segment 5 bases; nucleotides outside the gene matches: 5. The DNA for the CDR3 is TGTGCCAGTAGAAAGGGGGCCGGAGATACGCAGTATTTT. This codes for CASRKGAGDTQYF.

This clone was observed a single time. The V gene is TRBV5-1, the J gene TRBJ2-7; 7 positions agree with TRBD2. Trimming took 4 bases from V and 5 from J; bases not matched to a gene: 6. The CDR3 loop spans 13 amino acids. Germline lookup yields CDR1 SGHRS and CDR2 YFSETQ. The CDR3 is CASSIGLGDEQYF. Here the CDR3 DNA reads TGCGCCAGCAGCATCGGACTAGGAGACGAGCAGTACTTC.

The V gene is TRBV27, the J gene TRBJ2-2; 9 bases map to TRBD1. The V gene end was trimmed by 6 bases and the J gene end by 5 bases; junction bases not matched to a gene: 4. The CDR3 contains 14 residues. CDR1 MNHEY and CDR2 SMNVEV come from the germline V gene (reference sequence). CDR3 sequence reads: CASRRTGVTGELFF. The CDR3 DNA follows: TGTGCCAGCAGGCGGACAGGGGTTACCGGGGAGCTGTTTTTT.